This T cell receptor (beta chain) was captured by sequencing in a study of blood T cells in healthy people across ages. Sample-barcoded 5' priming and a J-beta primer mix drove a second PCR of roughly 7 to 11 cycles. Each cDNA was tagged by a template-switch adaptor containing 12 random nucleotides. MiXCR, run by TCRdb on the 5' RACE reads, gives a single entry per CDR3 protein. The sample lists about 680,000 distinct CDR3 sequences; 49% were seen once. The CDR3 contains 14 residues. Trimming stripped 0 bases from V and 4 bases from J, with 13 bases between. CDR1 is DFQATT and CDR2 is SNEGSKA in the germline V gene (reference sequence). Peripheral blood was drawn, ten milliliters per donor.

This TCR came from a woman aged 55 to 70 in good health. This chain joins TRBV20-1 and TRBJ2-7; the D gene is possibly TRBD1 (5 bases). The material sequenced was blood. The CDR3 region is CSAREKDNTYEQYF. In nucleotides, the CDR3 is TGCAGTGCTAGAGAAAAGGACAACACATACGAGCAGTACTTC.